What follows is one T cell receptor (beta chain) and its context. Its antigen is not identified. Only in-frame clones appear in the TCRdb table, and some are missing; sequencing was by immunoSEQ multiplex PCR. The sample includes 2,500 to 3,000 clones, around 28% seen only once; the top ten take around 6.9%. This sample was included in a study of T cells in localized non-small cell lung cancer. Study observations and caveats: Among blood samples, higher T cell density accompanied longer overall survival. Across samples, adjacent lung featured a median around 55 of the top 100 tumor clones.

The sample was lung tumor tissue, taken before any cancer treatment. The clonotype comes from a male donor at least 60 years old with stage II squamous cell lung carcinoma.

This chain's CDR3 is CASSLERDGQGAAGYTF. Written as DNA, the CDR3 is TGCGCCAGCAGCTTGGAGAGAGACGGACAGGGGGCGGCTGGCTACACCTTC. This chain connects TRBV5-1 to TRBJ1-2, with 11 bases aligning to TRBD1. V dropped 0 bases and J dropped 7; count of bases not matched to a gene: 11. This CDR3 region has 17 residues. From germline, CDR1 is SGHRS and CDR2 YFSETQ.